This T cell receptor (beta chain) was captured by sequencing in a study of cytomegalovirus exposure and HLA in healthy donors. Study outcomes and limitations: The CMV antigen specificity of a few CMV-associated chains was confirmed through in vitro analysis. Most TCR sequences showed up rarely, but some public TCRs showed up in many donors.

Per germline, CDR1 SEHNR and CDR2 FQNEAQ (reference sequence). Trimming took 4 bases from V and 2 from J; bases not matched to a gene: 4. The CDR3 runs to 15 residues. As regards this clone: Its antigen is not identified.

The table came from immunoSEQ multiplex PCR; TCRdb's copy has only in-frame clones and leaves some out. The sample contains roughly 150,000 clones, around four fifths of which appear only once. The source is a man aged 25 to 40 in good health and CMV-seropositive. Sequencing used PBMCs. The rearrangement joins TRBV7-9 to TRBJ2-3; TRBD1 matches at 9 bases. The CDR3 loop reads CASSYGTGTTDTQYF. CDR3 bases: TGTGCCAGCAGCTACGGGACAGGGACCACAGATACGCAGTATTTT.